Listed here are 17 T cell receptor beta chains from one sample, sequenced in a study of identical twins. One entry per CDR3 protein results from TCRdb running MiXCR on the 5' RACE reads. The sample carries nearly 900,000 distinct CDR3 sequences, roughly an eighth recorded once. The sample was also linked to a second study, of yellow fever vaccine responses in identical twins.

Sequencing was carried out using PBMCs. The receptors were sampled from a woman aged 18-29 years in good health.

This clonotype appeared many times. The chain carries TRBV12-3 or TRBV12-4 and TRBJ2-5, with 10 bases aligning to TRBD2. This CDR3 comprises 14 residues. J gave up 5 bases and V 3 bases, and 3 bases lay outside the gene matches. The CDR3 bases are TGTGCCAGCAGTTTCAGCGGGAGGGGGGAGACCCAGTACTTC. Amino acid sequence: CASSFSGRGETQYF.

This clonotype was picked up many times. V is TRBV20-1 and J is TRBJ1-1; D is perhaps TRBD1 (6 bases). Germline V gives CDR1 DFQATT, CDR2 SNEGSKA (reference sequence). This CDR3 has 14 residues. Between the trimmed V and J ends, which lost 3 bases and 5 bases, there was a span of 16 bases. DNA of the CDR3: TGCAGTGCTAGGGTTGGGGGGGCTCGAACTGAAGCTTTCTTT. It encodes CSARVGGARTEAFF.

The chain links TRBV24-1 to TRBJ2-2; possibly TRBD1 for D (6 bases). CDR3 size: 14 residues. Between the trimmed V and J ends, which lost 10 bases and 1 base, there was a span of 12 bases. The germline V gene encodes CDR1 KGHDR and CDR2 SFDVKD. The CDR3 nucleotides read TGTGCCACGGGGGCCCTCCAGAACACCGGGGAGCTGTTTTTT. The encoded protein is CATGALQNTGELFF.

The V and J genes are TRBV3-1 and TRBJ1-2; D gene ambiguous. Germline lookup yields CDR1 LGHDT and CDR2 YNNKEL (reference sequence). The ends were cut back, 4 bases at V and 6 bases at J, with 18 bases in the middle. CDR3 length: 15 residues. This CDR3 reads CASSPGPYATHGYTF. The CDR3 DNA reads TGTGCCAGCAGCCCCGGGCCCTACGCAACTCATGGCTACACCTTC.

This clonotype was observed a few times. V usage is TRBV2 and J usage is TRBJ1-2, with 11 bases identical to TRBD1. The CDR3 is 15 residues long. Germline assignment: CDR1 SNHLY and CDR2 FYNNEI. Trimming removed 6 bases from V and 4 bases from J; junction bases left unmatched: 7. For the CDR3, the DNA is TGTGCCAGCAGCGGCGGGGGGACAGGGGGCTATGGCTACACCTTC. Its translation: CASSGGGTGGYGYTF.

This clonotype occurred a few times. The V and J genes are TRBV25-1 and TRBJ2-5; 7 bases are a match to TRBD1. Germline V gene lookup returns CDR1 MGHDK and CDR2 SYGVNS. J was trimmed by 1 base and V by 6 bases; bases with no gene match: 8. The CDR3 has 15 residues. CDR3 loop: CASRETGNLQETQYF. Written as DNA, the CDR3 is TGTGCCAGCAGGGAGACAGGGAACCTCCAAGAGACCCAGTACTTC.

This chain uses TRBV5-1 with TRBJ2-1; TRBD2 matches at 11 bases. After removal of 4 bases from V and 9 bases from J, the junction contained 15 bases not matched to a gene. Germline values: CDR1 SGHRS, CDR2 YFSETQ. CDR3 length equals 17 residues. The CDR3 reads CASSPLFVAGGQVEQFF. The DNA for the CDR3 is TGCGCCAGCAGCCCCCTATTCGTAGCGGGGGGGCAGGTTGAGCAGTTCTTC.

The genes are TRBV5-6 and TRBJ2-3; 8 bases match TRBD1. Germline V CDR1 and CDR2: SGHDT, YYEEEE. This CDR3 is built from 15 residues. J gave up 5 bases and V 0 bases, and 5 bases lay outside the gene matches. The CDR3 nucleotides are TGTGCCAGCAGCTTGGCAGGGGGCTTAAGAGATACGCAGTATTTT. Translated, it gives CASSLAGGLRDTQYF.

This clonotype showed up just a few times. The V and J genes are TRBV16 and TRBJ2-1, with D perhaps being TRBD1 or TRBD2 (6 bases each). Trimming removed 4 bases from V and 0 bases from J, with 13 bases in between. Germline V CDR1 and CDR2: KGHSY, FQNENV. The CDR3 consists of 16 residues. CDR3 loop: CASSPRTGASYNEQFF. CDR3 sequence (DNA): TGTGCCAGCAGCCCCCGTACGGGGGCCTCCTACAATGAGCAGTTCTTC.

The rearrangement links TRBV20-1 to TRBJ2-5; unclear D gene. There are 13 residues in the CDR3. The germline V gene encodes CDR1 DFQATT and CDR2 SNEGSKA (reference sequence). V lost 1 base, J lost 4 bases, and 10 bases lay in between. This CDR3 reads CSARAGGPETQYF. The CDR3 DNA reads TGCAGTGCTAGAGCGGGTGGACCAGAGACCCAGTACTTC.

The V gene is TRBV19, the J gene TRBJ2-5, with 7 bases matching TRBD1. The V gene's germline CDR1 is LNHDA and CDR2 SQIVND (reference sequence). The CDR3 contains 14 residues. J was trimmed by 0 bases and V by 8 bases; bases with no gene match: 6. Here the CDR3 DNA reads TGTGCCAGTGACAAGACAGGGAACCAAGAGACCCAGTACTTC. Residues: CASDKTGNQETQYF.

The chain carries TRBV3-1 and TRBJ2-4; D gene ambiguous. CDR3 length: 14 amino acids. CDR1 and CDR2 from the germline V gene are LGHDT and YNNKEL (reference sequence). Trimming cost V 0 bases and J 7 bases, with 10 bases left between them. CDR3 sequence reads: CASSQDLGSNIQYF. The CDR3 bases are TGTGCCAGCAGCCAAGATTTAGGCAGCAACATTCAGTACTTC.

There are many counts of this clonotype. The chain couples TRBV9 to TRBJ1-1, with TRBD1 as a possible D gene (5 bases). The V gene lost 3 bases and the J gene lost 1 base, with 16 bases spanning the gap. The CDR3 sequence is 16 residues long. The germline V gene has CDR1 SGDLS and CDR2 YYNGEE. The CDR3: CASSAGQGRGNTEAFF. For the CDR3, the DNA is TGTGCCAGCAGCGCCGGTCAGGGTCGGGGGAACACTGAAGCTTTCTTT.

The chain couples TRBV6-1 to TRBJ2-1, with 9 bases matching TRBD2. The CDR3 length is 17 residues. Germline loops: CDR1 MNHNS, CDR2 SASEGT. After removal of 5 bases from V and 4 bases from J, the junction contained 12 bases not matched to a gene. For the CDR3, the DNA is TGTGCCAGCAGTCCCCCGGTTAGCGGGGGCCGATACAATGAGCAGTTCTTC. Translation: CASSPPVSGGRYNEQFF.

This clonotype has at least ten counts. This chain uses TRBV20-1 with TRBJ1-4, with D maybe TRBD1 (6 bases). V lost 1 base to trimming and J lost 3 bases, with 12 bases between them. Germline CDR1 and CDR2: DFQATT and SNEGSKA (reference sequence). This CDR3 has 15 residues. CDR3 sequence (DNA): TGCAGTGCTAGAGGACAACGGGGGCCTAATGAAAAACTGTTTTTT. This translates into CSARGQRGPNEKLFF.

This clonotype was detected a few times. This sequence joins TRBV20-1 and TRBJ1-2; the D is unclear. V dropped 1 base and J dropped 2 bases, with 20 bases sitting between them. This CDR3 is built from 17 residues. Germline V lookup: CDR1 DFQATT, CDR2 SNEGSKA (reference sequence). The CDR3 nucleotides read TGCAGTGCTAGAGTCAGCAGGTCACCGAGTTTGAACTATGGCTACACCTTC. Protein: CSARVSRSPSLNYGYTF.

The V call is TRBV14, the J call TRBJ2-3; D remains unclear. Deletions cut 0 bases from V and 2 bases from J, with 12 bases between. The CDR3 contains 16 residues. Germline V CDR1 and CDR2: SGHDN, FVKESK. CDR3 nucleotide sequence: TGTGCCAGCAGCCAAGATCAGAGACAAATCACAGATACGCAGTATTTT. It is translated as CASSQDQRQITDTQYF.